The 6 T cell receptor beta chains below all came from one sample that was sequenced in a study of T cells in Graves' hyperthyroidism and ophthalmopathy. TCR beta CDR3 regions were amplified from RNA. First-round RT-PCR targeting the TCR CDR3 was performed with the HTBI primer set. One entry per CDR3 protein, called by TCRdb with MiXCR from the multiplex PCR reads. The sample has 550,000 to 650,000 distinct CDR3 sequences; about 14% are singletons. The sequenced sample was blood. These TCRs come from a woman between 40 and 55 years old with Graves' hyperthyroidism.

This clonotype has ten or more counts. This chain links TRBV28 with TRBJ2-7; 11 bases agree with TRBD1. From germline, CDR1 is MDHEN and CDR2 SYDVKM. V shed 5 bases, J shed 0 bases, and the junction held 6 bases outside the gene matches. CDR3 length: 16 amino acids. The CDR3 is CASSPRTGGPSYEQYF. The CDR3 bases are TGTGCCAGCAGTCCCCGGACAGGGGGCCCCTCCTACGAGCAGTACTTC.

The V and J genes are TRBV4-1 and TRBJ2-1; TRBD2 might be the D (5 bases). V was trimmed by 4 bases and J by 0 bases, leaving 13 bases between them. CDR3 length equals 16 residues. Germline CDR1 reads MGHRA; CDR2 reads YSYEKL. The CDR3 nucleotides are TGCGCCAGCAGCCCCTCCTTAAGCGGCTCCTACAATGAGCAGTTCTTC. Its protein product is CASSPSLSGSYNEQFF.

This clonotype has a count of ten or more. The rearrangement uses TRBV5-1 and TRBJ2-1; D uncertain. The germline V gene has CDR1 SGHRS and CDR2 YFSETQ. The V end lost 8 bases, the J end lost 2 bases, and 11 bases lay between the germline ends. The CDR3 has 13 amino acids. The CDR3 DNA reads TGCGCCAGTTATGCGGCGACCTACAATGAGCAGTTCTTC. It is translated as CASYAATYNEQFF.

This clonotype came up many times. This rearrangement joins TRBV28 to TRBJ2-3, with 7 bases fitting TRBD2. V lost 4 bases, J lost 5 bases, and 18 bases stayed unmatched. The CDR3 sequence is 18 residues long. The germline V gene has CDR1 MDHEN and CDR2 SYDVKM. The CDR3 reads CASSWLTTSPPRQDTQYF. For the CDR3, the DNA is TGTGCCAGCAGTTGGTTAACGACTAGCCCGCCGCGTCAAGATACGCAGTATTTT.

This clonotype was found many times. This chain connects TRBV27 to TRBJ1-1; 11 nucleotides agree with TRBD1. Per germline, CDR1 MNHEY and CDR2 SMNVEV (reference sequence). This CDR3 is built from 13 residues. V gave up 8 bases and J gave up 4 bases; unmatched junction bases: 3. The CDR3 loop reads CASRGQGATEAFF. The CDR3 nucleotides read TGTGCCAGCCGAGGACAGGGGGCCACTGAAGCTTTCTTT.

The sample holds many counts of this clonotype. In DNA, the CDR3 is TGTGCCAGCTCAAGGACTAGCGGGACCAATGAGCAGTTCTTC. Amino acids: CASSRTSGTNEQFF. J is TRBJ2-1 and V is TRBV18, with 12 bases identical to TRBD2. From germline, CDR1 is KGHSH and CDR2 LQKENI. The CDR3 totals 14 residues. J lost 6 bases, V lost 5 bases, and 2 bases had no gene match.